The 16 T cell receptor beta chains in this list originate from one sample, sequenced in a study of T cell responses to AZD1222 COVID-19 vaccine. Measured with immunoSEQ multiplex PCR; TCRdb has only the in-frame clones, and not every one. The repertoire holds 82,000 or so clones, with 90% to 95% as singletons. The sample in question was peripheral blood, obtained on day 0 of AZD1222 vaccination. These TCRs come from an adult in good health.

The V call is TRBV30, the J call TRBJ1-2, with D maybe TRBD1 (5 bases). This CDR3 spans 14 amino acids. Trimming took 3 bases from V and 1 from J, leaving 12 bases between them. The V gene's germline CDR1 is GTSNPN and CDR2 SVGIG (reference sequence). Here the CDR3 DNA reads TGTGCCTGGAGACATGGGGGGGTTAACTATGGCTACACCTTC. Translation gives CAWRHGGVNYGYTF.

The CDR3 DNA follows: TGTGCCAGCAGCGTAAGGGGGGGAGAAGCTTTCTTT. This sequence encodes CASSVRGGEAFF. V and J are TRBV9 and TRBJ1-1; perhaps TRBD1 as D (6 bases). CDR3 length: 12 residues. V lost 1 base and J 8 bases, leaving 9 bases between the germline ends. CDR1 and CDR2 from the germline V gene are SGDLS and YYNGEE.

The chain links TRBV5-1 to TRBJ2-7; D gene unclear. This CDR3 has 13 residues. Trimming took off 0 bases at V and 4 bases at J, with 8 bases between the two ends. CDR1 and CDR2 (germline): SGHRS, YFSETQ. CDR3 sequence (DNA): TGCGCCAGCAGCTTGGAGCTGGAGTACGAGCAGTACTTC. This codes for CASSLELEYEQYF.

In DNA, the CDR3 is TGTGCCAGTACCCTGGACCCGCGTCAGCCCCAGCATTTT. Protein sequence: CASTLDPRQPQHF. This rearrangement joins TRBV19 to TRBJ1-5; D unclear. The germline CDR1 and CDR2 sequences are LNHDA and SQIVND (reference sequence). The CDR3 extends over 13 amino acids. V gave up 7 bases and J gave up 6 bases, with 13 bases separating them.

The CDR3 bases are TGTGCCAGTAGTCTTAGTACAAGCAATCAGCCCCAGCATTTT. This translates into CASSLSTSNQPQHF. This sequence joins TRBV19 and TRBJ1-5; D not certain. CDR3 length: 14 amino acids. Germline CDR1 and CDR2: LNHDA and SQIVND (reference sequence). V was clipped by 5 bases and J by 1 base, with 9 bases between them. The variable domain in full, completed from reference TRBV19 and TRBJ1-5, reads DGGITQSPKYLFRKEGQNVTLSCEQNLNHDAMYWYRQDPGQGLRLIYYSQIVNDFQKGDIAEGYSVSREKKESFPLTVTSAQKNPTAFYLCASSLSTSNQPQHFGDGTRLSIL.

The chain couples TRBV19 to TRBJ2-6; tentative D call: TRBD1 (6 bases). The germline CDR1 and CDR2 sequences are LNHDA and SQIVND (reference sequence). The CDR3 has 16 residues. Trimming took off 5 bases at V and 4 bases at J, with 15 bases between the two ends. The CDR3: CASSVSGVTGANVLTF. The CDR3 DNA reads TGTGCCAGTAGTGTATCAGGGGTAACAGGGGCCAACGTCCTGACTTTC.

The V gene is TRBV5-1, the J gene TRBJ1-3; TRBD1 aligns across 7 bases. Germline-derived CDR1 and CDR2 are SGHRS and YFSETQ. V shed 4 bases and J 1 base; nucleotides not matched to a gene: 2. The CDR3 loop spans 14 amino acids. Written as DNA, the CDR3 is TGCGCCAGCAGCGAACAGGGGTCTGGAAACACCATATATTTT. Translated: CASSEQGSGNTIYF. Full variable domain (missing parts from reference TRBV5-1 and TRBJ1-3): KAGVTQTPRYLIKTRGQQVTLSCSPISGHRSVSWYQQTPGQGLQFLFEYFSETQRNKGNFPGRFSGRQFSNSRSEMNVSTLELGDSALYLCASSEQGSGNTIYFGEGSWLTVV.

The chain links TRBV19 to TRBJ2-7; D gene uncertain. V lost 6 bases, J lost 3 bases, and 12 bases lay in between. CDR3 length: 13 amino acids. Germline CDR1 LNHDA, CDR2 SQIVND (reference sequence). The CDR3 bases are TGTGCCAGTAGCAGGTCATTCTACTACGAGCAGTACTTC. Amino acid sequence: CASSRSFYYEQYF.

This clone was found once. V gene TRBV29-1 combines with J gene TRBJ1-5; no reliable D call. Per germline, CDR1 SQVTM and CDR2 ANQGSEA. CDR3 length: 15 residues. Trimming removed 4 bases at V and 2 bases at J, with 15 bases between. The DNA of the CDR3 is TGCAGCGTTGGAGTAGGGTCTGCGGGCAATCAGCCCCAGCATTTT. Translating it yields CSVGVGSAGNQPQHF. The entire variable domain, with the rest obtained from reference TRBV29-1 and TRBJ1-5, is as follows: SAVISQKPSRDICQRGTSLTIQCQVDSQVTMMFWYRQQPGQSLTLIATANQGSEATYESGFVIDKFPISRPNLTFSTLTVSNMSPEDSSIYLCSVGVGSAGNQPQHFGDGTRLSIL.

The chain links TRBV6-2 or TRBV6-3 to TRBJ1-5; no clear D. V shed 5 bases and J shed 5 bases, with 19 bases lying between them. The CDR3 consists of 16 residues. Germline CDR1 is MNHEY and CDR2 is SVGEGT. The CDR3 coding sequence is TGTGCCAGCAGTGCCTTGTGGGGTTTTACGGATCAGCCCCAGCATTTT. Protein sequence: CASSALWGFTDQPQHF.

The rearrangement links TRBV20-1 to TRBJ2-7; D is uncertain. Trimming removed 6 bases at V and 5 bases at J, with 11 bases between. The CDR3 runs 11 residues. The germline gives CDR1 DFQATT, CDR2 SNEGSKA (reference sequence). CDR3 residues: CSADLKDEQYF. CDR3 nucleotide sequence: TGCAGTGCCGACCTAAAGGACGAGCAGTACTTC.

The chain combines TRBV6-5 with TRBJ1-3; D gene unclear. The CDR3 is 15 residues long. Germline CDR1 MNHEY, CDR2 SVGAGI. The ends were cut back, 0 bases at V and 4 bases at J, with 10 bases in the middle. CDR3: CASSYSQSTGNTIYF. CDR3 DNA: TGTGCCAGCAGTTACTCACAGTCCACCGGAAACACCATATATTTT.

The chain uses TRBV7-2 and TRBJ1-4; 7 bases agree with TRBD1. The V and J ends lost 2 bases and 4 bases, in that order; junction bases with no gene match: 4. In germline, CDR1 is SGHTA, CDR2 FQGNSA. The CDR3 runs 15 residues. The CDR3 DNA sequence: TGTGCCAGCAGCTTAAAAACAGGGGTTAATGAAAAACTGTTTTTT. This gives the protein CASSLKTGVNEKLFF. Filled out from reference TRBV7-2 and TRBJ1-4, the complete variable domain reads GAGVSQSPSNKVTEKGKDVELRCDPISGHTALYWYRQSLGQGLEFLIYFQGNSAPDKSGLPSDRFSAERTGGSVSTLTIQRTQQEDSAVYLCASSLKTGVNEKLFFGSGTQLSVL.

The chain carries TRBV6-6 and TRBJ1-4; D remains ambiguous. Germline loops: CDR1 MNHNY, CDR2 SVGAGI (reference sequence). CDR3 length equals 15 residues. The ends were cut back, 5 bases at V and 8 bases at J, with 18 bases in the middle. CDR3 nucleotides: TGTGCCAGCAGTGGATCTAGGGATATTAGAGAAAAACTGTTTTTT. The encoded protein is CASSGSRDIREKLFF.

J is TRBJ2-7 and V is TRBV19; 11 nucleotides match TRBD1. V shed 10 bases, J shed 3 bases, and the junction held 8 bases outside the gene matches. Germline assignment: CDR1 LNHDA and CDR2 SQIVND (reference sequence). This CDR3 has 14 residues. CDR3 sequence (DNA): TGTGCCACCGGCGTGGGACAGGGGGGCTACGAGCAGTACTTC. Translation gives CATGVGQGGYEQYF.

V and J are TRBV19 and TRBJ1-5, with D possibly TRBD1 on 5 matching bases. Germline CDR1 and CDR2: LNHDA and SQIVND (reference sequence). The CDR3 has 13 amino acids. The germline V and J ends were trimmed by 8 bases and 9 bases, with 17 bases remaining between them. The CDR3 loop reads CASDLGPQLPQHF. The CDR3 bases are TGTGCCAGTGACCTGGGGCCTCAGTTGCCCCAGCATTTT.